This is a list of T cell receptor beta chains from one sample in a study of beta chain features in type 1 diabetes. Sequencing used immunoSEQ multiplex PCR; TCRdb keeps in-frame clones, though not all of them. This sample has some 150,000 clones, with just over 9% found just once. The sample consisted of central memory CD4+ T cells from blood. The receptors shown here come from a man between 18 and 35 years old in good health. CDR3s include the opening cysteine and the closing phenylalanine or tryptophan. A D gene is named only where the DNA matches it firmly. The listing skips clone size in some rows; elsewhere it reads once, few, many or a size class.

TGTGCCAGCAGTCGATCTCGGGGGGCCTCCGGCGAGCAGTACTTC	CASSRSRGASGEQYF	few	.	TRBV6-4	TRBJ2-7
TGCGCCAGCAGCTTCGGCGGAAGCTCCTATAATTCACCCCTCCACTTT	CASSFGGSSYNSPLHF	.	.	TRBV5-1	TRBJ1-6
TGTGCCAGCAGCTCGACTAGTAACGCCTACAATGAGCAGTTCTTC	CASSSTSNAYNEQFF	few	.	TRBV5-6	TRBJ2-1
TGCGCCAGCAGCTCAGGGACACGGTATGGCTACACCTTC	CASSSGTRYGYTF	few	.	TRBV5-1	TRBJ1-2
TGTGCCAGCAGTTTATCCGGACAGGGAAATTCACCCCTCCACTTT	CASSLSGQGNSPLHF	.	TRBD1	TRBV27	TRBJ1-6
TGTGCCAGCGCCAAACAGGAAGGAAATCAGCCCCAGCATTTT	CASAKQEGNQPQHF	.	.	TRBV18	TRBJ1-5
TGTGCCAGCCGACAGGGCCCCGGGGAGCTGTTTTTT	CASRQGPGELFF	few	TRBD1	TRBV6-5	TRBJ2-2
TGTGCCAGCTCACCACCGTCTGGAGGTGGAAACACCATATATTTT	CASSPPSGGGNTIYF	.	.	TRBV18	TRBJ1-3
TGTGCCAGCAGATACATACAGGGTGGTAAACAAGAGACCCAGTACTTC	CASRYIQGGKQETQYF	few	.	TRBV28	TRBJ2-5
TGTGCCAGCCGAGCGGGGGGGCAAGAGACCCAGTACTTC	CASRAGGQETQYF	few	TRBD2	TRBV28	TRBJ2-5
TGTGCCAGCTCACCGGTCGAGGGGGCCTCGAACACCGGGGAGCTGTTTTTT	CASSPVEGASNTGELFF	.	TRBD1	TRBV18	TRBJ2-2
TGTGCCTGGGCCAAGAAGGTGGGAGGCTATGGCTACACCTTC	CAWAKKVGGYGYTF	few	.	TRBV30	TRBJ1-2
TGTGCCATCACGAGCTCCTACAATGAGCAGTTCTTC	CAITSSYNEQFF	.	.	TRBV10-3	TRBJ2-1
TGCGCCAGCAGCCAAGAAGTTGGCTACGGGACTAGCTCTTTCTCCTACGAGCAGTACTTC	CASSQEVGYGTSSFSYEQYF	few	TRBD2	TRBV4-1	TRBJ2-7
TGTGCCAGCAGCCTACAGGGGGCGATTCATGGCTACACCTTC	CASSLQGAIHGYTF	.	TRBD1	TRBV27	TRBJ1-2
TGTGCCAGCAGCTTAGGTCTCTTCCAAGAGACCCAGTACTTC	CASSLGLFQETQYF	few	.	TRBV7-8	TRBJ2-5
TGTGCCAGCAGTTTCCGCGCCGGACCCCGCGGACTAGCGGTACTTACACTCCAAGAGACCCAGTACTTC	CASSFRAGPRGLAVLTLQETQYF	.	TRBD2	TRBV27	TRBJ2-5
TGCGCCAGCAGCTTCCCGGGACAGGGGCGATTCCGTGGCTACACCTTC	CASSFPGQGRFRGYTF	.	TRBD1	TRBV5-1	TRBJ1-2
TGTGCCAGCAGTGATGGAGCGGAGTCCTACGAGCAGTACTTC	CASSDGAESYEQYF	few	.	TRBV25-1	TRBJ2-7
TGTGCCTCTTCCGGGGGGGGAGTATCTGAAGCTTTCTTT	CASSGGGVSEAFF	.	.	TRBV6-5	TRBJ1-1
TGTGCCAGCGCTCGAGGGAACTATGGCTACACCTTC	CASARGNYGYTF	.	.	TRBV9	TRBJ1-2
TGCGCCAGCAGTGTCCGCTCTGAGGATACGCAGTATTTT	CASSVRSEDTQYF	.	.	TRBV5-1	TRBJ2-3
TGTGCCAGCAGTGTGGACAGAAATAGCAATCAGCCCCAGCATTTT	CASSVDRNSNQPQHF	.	.	TRBV6-5	TRBJ1-5
TGTGCCAGCAGCGTAGGTAATGCGGACACCTTC	CASSVGNADTF	.	.	TRBV7-9	TRBJ1-2
TGTGCCAGCAGCAAACTCGGGACAGGGGGTAACTATGGCTACACCTTC	CASSKLGTGGNYGYTF	.	TRBD1	TRBV27	TRBJ1-2
TGTGCCAGCACCGCGTGGGGGGTAACTGAAGCTTTCTTT	CASTAWGVTEAFF	.	.	TRBV5-4	TRBJ1-1
TGTGCCAGCAGGCCCGAAAATTACAGGGTCAGTCAGCCCCAGCATTTT	CASRPENYRVSQPQHF	.	.	TRBV6-9	TRBJ1-5
TGCGCCAGCAGTCCAGGGGGACGCAGCTATGGCTACACCTTC	CASSPGGRSYGYTF	.	TRBD1	TRBV5-1	TRBJ1-2
TGTGCCAGCAGCGCCGGGGGGGGCAATGAGCAGTTCTTC	CASSAGGGNEQFF	.	TRBD2	TRBV5-4	TRBJ2-1